Below are 13 T cell receptor beta chains sequenced from a single sample in a study of T cell responses to AZD1222 COVID-19 vaccine. Clones were read by immunoSEQ multiplex PCR, and TCRdb kept only the in-frame ones, dropping some. The sample has roughly 180,000 clones, over 85% seen once; the top ten hold approximately 0.98%. The sample consisted of peripheral blood, taken 28 days after the second dose of the MenACWY control vaccine. These receptor sequences come from an adult who received the MenACWY meningococcal vaccine as a control.

The chain uses TRBV12-3 or TRBV12-4 and TRBJ2-7; weak D call: TRBD2 (6 bases). V was cut by 6 bases and J by 2 bases, with 11 bases left in between. This CDR3 has 13 amino acids. CDR3 residues: CASSAGRTYEQYF. As DNA, the CDR3 is TGTGCCAGCAGCGCGGGACGGACCTACGAGCAGTACTTC.

This chain joins TRBV7-3 and TRBJ1-6, with D possibly matching TRBD1 (5 bases). Germline assignment: CDR1 SGHTA and CDR2 FQGTGA. The V and J ends lost 2 bases and 1 base respectively, with 6 bases between them. The CDR3 has 15 residues. CDR3 sequence: CASSLGGSYNSPLHF. The CDR3 region has the DNA TGTGCCAGCAGCTTAGGGGGGTCCTATAATTCACCCCTCCACTTT.

This chain joins TRBV28 and TRBJ2-1; D uncertain. V lost 6 bases, J lost 8 bases, and 11 bases lay in between. Germline CDR1 is MDHEN and CDR2 is SYDVKM. This CDR3 region has 12 residues. The DNA for the CDR3 is TGTGCCAGCAGCTCCGGATTGGATGAGCAGTTCTTC. The encoded protein is CASSSGLDEQFF.

The chain uses TRBV7-2 and TRBJ1-5, with D maybe TRBD1 (5 bases). Trimming removed 1 base from V and 0 bases from J, with 7 bases in between. Germline assignment: CDR1 SGHTA and CDR2 FQGNSA. The CDR3 has 15 residues. The CDR3 sequence: CASSLGQPSNQPQHF. As DNA, the CDR3 is TGTGCCAGCAGCTTAGGACAGCCTAGCAATCAGCCCCAGCATTTT.

CDR3 in amino acids: CASSERGLYGYTF. DNA for the CDR3: TGTGCCAGCAGTGAAAGGGGACTCTATGGCTACACCTTC. The rearrangement links TRBV2 to TRBJ1-2; TRBD1 might be the D (5 bases). Germline CDR1 is SNHLY and CDR2 is FYNNEI. V was pared by 2 bases and J by 4 bases, with 8 bases between. The CDR3 length is 13 residues.

The V call is TRBV15, the J call TRBJ1-5, with a weak D call TRBD1 (6 bases). With 2 bases removed from V and 2 bases from J, the gap between germline ends came to 10 bases. This CDR3 comprises 15 residues. CDR1 LNHNV and CDR2 YYDKDF come from the germline V gene (reference sequence). The CDR3 DNA reads as TGTGCCACCAGCAGAAGGACAGCTGGCAATCAGCCCCAGCATTTT. Its translation: CATSRRTAGNQPQHF.

This chain connects TRBV10-3 to TRBJ2-7, with D uncertain. CDR1 and CDR2 (germline): ENHRY, SYGVKD. This CDR3 has 12 amino acids. V lost 4 bases and J lost 2, with 6 bases in between. In DNA form, the CDR3 reads TGTGCCATCAGTGCTACAGCCTACGAGCAGTACTTC. Its protein product is CAISATAYEQYF.

V usage is TRBV5-6 and J usage is TRBJ1-2; D might be TRBD1 (5 bases). V shed 1 base and J shed 5 bases, with 6 bases lying between them. The germline V gene has CDR1 SGHDT and CDR2 YYEEEE. The CDR3 totals 12 residues. The CDR3 spells CASSLTGYGYTF. The CDR3 DNA is TGTGCCAGCAGCTTGACAGGTTATGGCTACACCTTC.

V and J are TRBV5-1 and TRBJ1-1, with unresolved D. Germline assignment: CDR1 SGHRS and CDR2 YFSETQ. The CDR3 consists of 14 residues. V was shortened by 2 bases and J by 1 base, with 9 bases between the two germline ends. CDR3 loop: CASSFGVPNTEAFF. The CDR3 DNA sequence: TGCGCCAGCAGCTTCGGGGTCCCGAACACTGAAGCTTTCTTT.

The chain carries TRBV6-5 and TRBJ1-1; D gene uncertain. The CDR3 is 11 amino acids. The V end lost 11 bases, the J end lost 2 bases, and 9 bases lay between the germline ends. Germline V gene lookup returns CDR1 MNHEY and CDR2 SVGAGI. The CDR3: CAAKVNTEAFF. The DNA for the CDR3 is TGTGCCGCCAAGGTTAACACTGAAGCTTTCTTT.

The genes are TRBV21-1 and TRBJ1-2. TRBV21-1 represents a pseudogene. The CDR3 loop spans 12 amino acids. Here the CDR3 reads CASSKGAHGYTF. The DNA for the CDR3 is TGTGCCAGCAGCAAAGGAGCCCATGGCTACACCTTC.

CDR3 nucleotides: TGTGCCAGCAGCTTGGAAAAGGGTTCCCGCAATCAGCCCCAGCATTTT. This sequence encodes CASSLEKGSRNQPQHF. The chain joins TRBV5-8 to TRBJ1-5; no firm D call. CDR1 SGHTS and CDR2 YDEGEE come from the germline V gene. V was pared by 0 bases and J by 2 bases, with 12 bases between. The CDR3 totals 16 residues.

The CDR3 protein is CASSTRSNYGYTF. The CDR3 nucleotides are TGTGCCAGTAGTACCCGCTCTAACTATGGCTACACCTTC. The rearrangement joins TRBV19 to TRBJ1-2; D gene ambiguous. Germline values: CDR1 LNHDA, CDR2 SQIVND (reference sequence). The V end lost 4 bases, the J end lost 0 bases, and 6 bases lay between the germline ends. The CDR3 covers 13 residues.